This TCR beta chain was profiled in a study of cytomegalovirus exposure and HLA in healthy donors. The germline gives CDR1 MNHEY, CDR2 SMNVEV (reference sequence). V was clipped by 10 bases and J by 5 bases, with 17 bases between them. The CDR3 length is 13 residues. The primer mix had 60 Vbeta and 13 Jbeta primers. Sequencing was performed with immunoSEQ multiplex PCR; in TCRdb, only in-frame clones are kept and a portion is missing. The sample holds fewer than 200,000 clones; about 90% are singletons and the top ten take approximately 0.23%. The sequence was collected from a girl less than two years old in good health and CMV-seronegative. The genes are TRBV27 and TRBJ1-2; D perhaps matches TRBD1 (5 bases). The source material was PBMCs. CDR3 region: CATRAGSGYGYTF. The CDR3 DNA is TGTGCCACCAGGGCAGGTAGCGGATATGGCTACACCTTC.